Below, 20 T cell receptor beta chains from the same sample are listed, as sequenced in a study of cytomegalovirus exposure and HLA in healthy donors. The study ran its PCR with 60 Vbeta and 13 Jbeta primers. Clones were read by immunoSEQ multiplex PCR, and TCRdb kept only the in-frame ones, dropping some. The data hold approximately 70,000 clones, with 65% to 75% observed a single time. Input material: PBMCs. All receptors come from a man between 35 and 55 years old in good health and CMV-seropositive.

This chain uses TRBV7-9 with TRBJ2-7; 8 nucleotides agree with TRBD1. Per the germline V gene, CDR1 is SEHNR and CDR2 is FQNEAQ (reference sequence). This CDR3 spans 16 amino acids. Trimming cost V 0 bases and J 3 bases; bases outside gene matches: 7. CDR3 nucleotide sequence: TGTGCCAGCAGCTTAGCGCCGGGACAGGAGGTCTACGAGCAGTACTTC. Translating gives CASSLAPGQEVYEQYF.

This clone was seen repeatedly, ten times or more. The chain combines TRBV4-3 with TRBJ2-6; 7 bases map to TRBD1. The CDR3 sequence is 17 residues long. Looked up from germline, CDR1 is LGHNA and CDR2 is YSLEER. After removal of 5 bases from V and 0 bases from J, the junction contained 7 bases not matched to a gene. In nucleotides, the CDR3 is TGCGCCAGCAGCACCAGGGGACAGACCTCTGGGGCCAACGTCCTGACTTTC. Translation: CASSTRGQTSGANVLTF.

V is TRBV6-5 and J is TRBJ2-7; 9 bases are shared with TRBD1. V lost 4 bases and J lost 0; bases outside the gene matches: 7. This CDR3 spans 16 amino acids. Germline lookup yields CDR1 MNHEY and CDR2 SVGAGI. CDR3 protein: CASSFSGTGISYEQYF. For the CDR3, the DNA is TGTGCCAGCAGTTTTTCCGGGACAGGGATCTCCTACGAGCAGTACTTC.

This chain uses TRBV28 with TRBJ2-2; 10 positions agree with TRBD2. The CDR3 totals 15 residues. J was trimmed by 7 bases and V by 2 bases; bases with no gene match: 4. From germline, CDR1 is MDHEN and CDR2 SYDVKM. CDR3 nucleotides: TGTGCCAGCAGTTTACTAGCGGGAGAGGTCGGGGAGCTGTTTTTT. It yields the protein CASSLLAGEVGELFF.

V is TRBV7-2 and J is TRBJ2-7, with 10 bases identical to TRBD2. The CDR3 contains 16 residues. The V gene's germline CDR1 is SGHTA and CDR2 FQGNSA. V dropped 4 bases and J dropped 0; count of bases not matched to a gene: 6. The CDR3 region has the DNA TGTGCCAGCAGCTCTCAGCGGGAGGGGACCTCCTACGAGCAGTACTTC. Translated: CASSSQREGTSYEQYF. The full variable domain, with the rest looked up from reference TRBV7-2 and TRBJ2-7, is GAGVSQSPSNKVTEKGKDVELRCDPISGHTALYWYRQSLGQGLEFLIYFQGNSAPDKSGLPSDRFSAERTGGSVSTLTIQRTQQEDSAVYLCASSSQREGTSYEQYFGPGTRLTVT.

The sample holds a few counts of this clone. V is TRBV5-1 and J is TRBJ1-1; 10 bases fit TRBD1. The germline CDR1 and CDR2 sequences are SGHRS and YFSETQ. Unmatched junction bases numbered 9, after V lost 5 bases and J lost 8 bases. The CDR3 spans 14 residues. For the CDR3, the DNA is TGCGCCAGCAGTATGGGACAGGGGCCTCCCGAAGCTTTCTTT. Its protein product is CASSMGQGPPEAFF. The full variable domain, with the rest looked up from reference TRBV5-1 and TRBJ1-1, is KAGVTQTPRYLIKTRGQQVTLSCSPISGHRSVSWYQQTPGQGLQFLFEYFSETQRNKGNFPGRFSGRQFSNSRSEMNVSTLELGDSALYLCASSMGQGPPEAFFGQGTRLTVV.

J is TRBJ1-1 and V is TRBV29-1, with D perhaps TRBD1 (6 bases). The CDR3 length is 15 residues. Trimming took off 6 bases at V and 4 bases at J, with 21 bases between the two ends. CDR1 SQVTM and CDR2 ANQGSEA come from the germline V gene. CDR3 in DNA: TGCAGCGTCCAGTGGACAGAGAGAAGGGGCACTGAAGCTTTCTTT. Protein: CSVQWTERRGTEAFF.

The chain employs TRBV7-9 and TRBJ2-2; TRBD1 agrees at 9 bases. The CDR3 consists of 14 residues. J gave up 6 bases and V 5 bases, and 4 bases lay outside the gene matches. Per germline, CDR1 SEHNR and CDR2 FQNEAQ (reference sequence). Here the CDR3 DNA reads TGTGCCAGCAGCGCAAGACAGGGGGCCGGGGAGCTGTTTTTT. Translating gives CASSARQGAGELFF.

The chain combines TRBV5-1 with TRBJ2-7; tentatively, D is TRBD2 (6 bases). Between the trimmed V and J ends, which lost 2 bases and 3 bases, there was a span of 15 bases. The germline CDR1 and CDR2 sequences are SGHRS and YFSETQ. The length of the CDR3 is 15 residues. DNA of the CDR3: TGCGCCAGCAGCTTCGTGGCGGGAATCTACTACGAGCAGTACTTC. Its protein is CASSFVAGIYYEQYF. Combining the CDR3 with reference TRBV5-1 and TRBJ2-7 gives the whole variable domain KAGVTQTPRYLIKTRGQQVTLSCSPISGHRSVSWYQQTPGQGLQFLFEYFSETQRNKGNFPGRFSGRQFSNSRSEMNVSTLELGDSALYLCASSFVAGIYYEQYFGPGTRLTVT.

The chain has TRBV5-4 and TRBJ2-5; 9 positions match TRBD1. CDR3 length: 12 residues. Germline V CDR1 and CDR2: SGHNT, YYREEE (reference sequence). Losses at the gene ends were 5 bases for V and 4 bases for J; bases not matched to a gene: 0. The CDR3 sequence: CASRTGGETQYF. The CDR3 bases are TGTGCCAGCAGGACAGGGGGAGAGACCCAGTACTTC.

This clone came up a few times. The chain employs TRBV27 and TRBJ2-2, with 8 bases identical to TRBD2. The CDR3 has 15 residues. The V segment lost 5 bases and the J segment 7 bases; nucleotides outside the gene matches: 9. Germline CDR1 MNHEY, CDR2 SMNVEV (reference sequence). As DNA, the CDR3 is TGTGCCAGCAGTCTCTCAGCGGGAGCGGGCGGGGAGCTGTTTTTT. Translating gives CASSLSAGAGGELFF.

Here the CDR3 DNA reads TGTGCCAGCAGCACCCGGGGCGGGAGCGCAGATACGCAGTATTTT. It translates to CASSTRGGSADTQYF. The chain links TRBV11-2 to TRBJ2-3; 7 nucleotides match TRBD2. CDR3 length: 15 amino acids. CDR1 is SGHAT and CDR2 is FQNNGV in the germline V gene. V lost 5 bases to trimming and J lost 4 bases; unmatched junction nucleotides: 9.

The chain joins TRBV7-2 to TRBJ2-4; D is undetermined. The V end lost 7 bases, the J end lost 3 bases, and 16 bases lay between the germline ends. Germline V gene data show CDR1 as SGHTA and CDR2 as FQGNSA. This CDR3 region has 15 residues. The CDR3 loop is CASNFFAQVKNIQYF. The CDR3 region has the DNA TGTGCCAGCAACTTCTTTGCGCAAGTCAAAAACATTCAGTACTTC.

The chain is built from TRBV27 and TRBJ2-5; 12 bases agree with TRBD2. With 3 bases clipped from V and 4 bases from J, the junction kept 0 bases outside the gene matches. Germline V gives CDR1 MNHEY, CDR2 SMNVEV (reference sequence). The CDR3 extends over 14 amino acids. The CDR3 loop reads CASSLGLAGETQYF. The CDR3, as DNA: TGTGCCAGCAGTTTGGGACTAGCGGGAGAGACCCAGTACTTC.

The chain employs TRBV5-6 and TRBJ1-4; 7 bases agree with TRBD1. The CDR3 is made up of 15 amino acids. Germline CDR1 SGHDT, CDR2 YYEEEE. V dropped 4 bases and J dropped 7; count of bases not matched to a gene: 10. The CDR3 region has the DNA TGTGCCAGCAGCCCGTGGACAGGTTCAGCTGAAAAACTGTTTTTT. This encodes CASSPWTGSAEKLFF. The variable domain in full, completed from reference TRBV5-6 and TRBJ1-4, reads DAGVTQSPTHLIKTRGQQVTLRCSPKSGHDTVSWYQQALGQGPQFIFQYYEEEERQRGNFPDRFSGHQFPNYSSELNVNALLLGDSALYLCASSPWTGSAEKLFFGSGTQLSVL.

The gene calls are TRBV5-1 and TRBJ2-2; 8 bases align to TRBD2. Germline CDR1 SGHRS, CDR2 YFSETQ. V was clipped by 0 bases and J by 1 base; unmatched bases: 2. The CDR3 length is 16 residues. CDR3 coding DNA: TGCGCCAGCAGCTTGGGGCTAGCGGGGAACACCGGGGAGCTGTTTTTT. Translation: CASSLGLAGNTGELFF.

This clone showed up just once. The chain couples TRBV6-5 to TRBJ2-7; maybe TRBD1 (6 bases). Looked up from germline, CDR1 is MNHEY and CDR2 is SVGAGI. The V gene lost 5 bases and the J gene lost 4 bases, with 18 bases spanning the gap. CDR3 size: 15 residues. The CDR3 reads CASSTQGRLDYEQYF. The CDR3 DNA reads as TGTGCCAGCAGTACCCAGGGGCGTCTGGATTACGAGCAGTACTTC.

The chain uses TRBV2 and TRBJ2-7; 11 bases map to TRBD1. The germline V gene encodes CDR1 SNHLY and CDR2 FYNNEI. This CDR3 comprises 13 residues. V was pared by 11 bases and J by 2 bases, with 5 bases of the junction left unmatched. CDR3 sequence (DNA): TGTGCCGGTCGGGACAGGGGGACCTACGAGCAGTACTTC. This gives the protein CAGRDRGTYEQYF.

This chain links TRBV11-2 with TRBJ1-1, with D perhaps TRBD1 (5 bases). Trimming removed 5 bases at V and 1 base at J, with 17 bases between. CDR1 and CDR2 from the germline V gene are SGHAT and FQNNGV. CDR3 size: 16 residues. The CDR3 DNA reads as TGTGCCAGCAGCCCACTTGAATTGGGGCGGAACACTGAAGCTTTCTTT. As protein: CASSPLELGRNTEAFF. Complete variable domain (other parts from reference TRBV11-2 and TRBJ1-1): EAGVAQSPRYKIIEKRQSVAFWCNPISGHATLYWYQQILGQGPKLLIQFQNNGVVDDSQLPKDRFSAERLKGVDSTLKIQPAKLEDSAVYLCASSPLELGRNTEAFFGQGTRLTVV.

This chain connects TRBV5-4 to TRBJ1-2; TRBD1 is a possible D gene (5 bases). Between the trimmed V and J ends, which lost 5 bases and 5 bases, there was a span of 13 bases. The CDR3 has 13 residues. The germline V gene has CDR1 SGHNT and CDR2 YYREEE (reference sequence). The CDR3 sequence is CASSPTVHYGYTF. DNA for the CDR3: TGTGCCAGCAGTCCGACAGTACATTATGGCTACACCTTC.